The 12 T cell receptor beta chains given below trace back to one sample, sequenced in a study of blood T cell repertoires in COVID-19. Clones were sequenced by immunoSEQ multiplex PCR, and TCRdb holds only the in-frame ones, with some missing. The sample consists of some 90,000 clones, about 84% of them appearing once. Sequencing input: peripheral blood. Receptor source: a man in his 60s with acute or convalescent COVID-19.

The J gene is TRBJ2-1, the V gene TRBV11-3, with D possibly TRBD2 on 5 matching bases. There are 14 residues in the CDR3. V gave up 5 bases and J gave up 1 base, with 9 bases separating them. Germline V gene lookup returns CDR1 SGHNT and CDR2 YENEEA. The CDR3 sequence is CASSPGMSYNEQFF. The CDR3 coding sequence is TGTGCCAGCAGCCCCGGGATGTCCTACAATGAGCAGTTCTTC.

CDR3 sequence (DNA): TGCGCCAGCGTTGGACTAGCGGGGGTCCCGGGCAATGAGCAGTTCTTC. Amino acid sequence: CASVGLAGVPGNEQFF. The V call is TRBV10-2, the J call TRBJ2-1; the match to TRBD2 covers 13 bases. The length of the CDR3 is 16 residues. Trimming at V came to 8 bases and at J to 6 bases, leaving 10 bases not matched to a gene. Germline V gives CDR1 WSHSY, CDR2 SAAADI.

To note about this clone: The identical CDR3 is also encoded by other nucleotide sequences in the sample. The chain couples TRBV18 to TRBJ2-3; D not certain. Germline CDR1 is KGHSH and CDR2 is LQKENI. The CDR3 contains 14 residues. The germline V and J ends were trimmed by 0 bases and 4 bases, with 8 bases remaining between them. In DNA form, the CDR3 reads TGTGCCAGCTCACCACCTTCCGGGTCAGATACGCAGTATTTT. It translates to CASSPPSGSDTQYF.

This chain links TRBV15 with TRBJ1-5; no clear D gene. Germline CDR1 and CDR2: LNHNV and YYDKDF (reference sequence). The CDR3 extends over 14 amino acids. Trimming cost V 1 base and J 3 bases, with 7 bases left between them. CDR3 sequence reads: CATSRVQYNQPQHF. The CDR3 DNA reads as TGTGCCACCAGCAGAGTACAGTACAATCAGCCCCAGCATTTT. Full variable domain (rest looked up from reference TRBV15 and TRBJ1-5): DAMVIQNPRYQVTQFGKPVTLSCSQTLNHNVMYWYQQKSSQAPKLLFHYYDKDFNNEADTPDNFQSRRPNTSFCFLDIRSPGLGDTAMYLCATSRVQYNQPQHFGDGTRLSIL.

This clone was seen repeatedly, ten times or more. This sequence joins TRBV9 and TRBJ1-2, with 7 positions matching TRBD1. The CDR3 has 16 residues. Germline loops: CDR1 SGDLS, CDR2 YYNGEE. Losses at the gene ends were 4 bases for V and 3 bases for J; bases not matched to a gene: 12. For the CDR3, the DNA is TGTGCCAGCAGCTCATATAACAGGGGCCGCCACTATGGCTACACCTTC. Translated: CASSSYNRGRHYGYTF.

The chain combines TRBV5-1 with TRBJ1-1; D is ambiguous. Germline V gene data show CDR1 as SGHRS and CDR2 as YFSETQ. V was shortened by 3 bases and J by 2 bases, with 14 bases between the two germline ends. The CDR3 sequence is 15 residues long. The CDR3 reads CASSSVAVQNTEAFF. CDR3 coding DNA: TGCGCCAGCAGCTCTGTTGCAGTCCAAAACACTGAAGCTTTCTTT.

The chain recombines TRBV18 with TRBJ2-6, with 10 bases identical to TRBD1. The length of the CDR3 is 21 residues. Trimming removed 1 base from V and 3 bases from J; junction bases left unmatched: 15. Germline V CDR1 and CDR2: KGHSH, LQKENI. CDR3 in DNA: TGTGCCAGCTCACCACGTCTTTCGGGACAGGGGAGAGGGTTTGGGGCCAACGTCCTGACTTTC. Translating gives CASSPRLSGQGRGFGANVLTF.

This rearrangement joins TRBV19 to TRBJ2-7; perhaps TRBD2 as D (5 bases). CDR1 and CDR2 from the germline V gene are LNHDA and SQIVND (reference sequence). V was cut by 3 bases and J by 3 bases, with 9 bases left in between. The CDR3 has 13 amino acids. The CDR3 region is CASSIFRGYEQYF. The CDR3 coding sequence is TGTGCCAGTAGTATTTTCCGGGGCTACGAGCAGTACTTC.

V gene TRBV7-6 combines with J gene TRBJ2-3, with TRBD2 matching 9 bases. The CDR3 consists of 17 residues. Germline V gene data show CDR1 as SGHVS and CDR2 as FNYEAQ. Unmatched junction bases numbered 8, after V lost 0 bases and J lost 4 bases. CDR3 sequence: CASSLAPGGGASDTQYF. The CDR3, as DNA: TGTGCCAGCAGCTTAGCCCCAGGCGGGGGGGCGTCAGATACGCAGTATTTT.

The J gene is TRBJ1-2, the V gene TRBV5-8, with 8 nucleotides matching TRBD1. CDR1 and CDR2 (germline): SGHTS, YDEGEE. This CDR3 is 14 amino acids long. The ends lost 2 bases at V and 4 bases at J; junction bases unmatched: 4. The CDR3 loop is CASSFTGGGYGYTF. CDR3 nucleotides: TGTGCCAGCAGCTTTACAGGGGGAGGCTATGGCTACACCTTC.

This chain connects TRBV2 to TRBJ2-6; 9 bases map to TRBD1. The CDR3 covers 18 residues. Germline values: CDR1 SNHLY, CDR2 FYNNEI. Unmatched junction bases numbered 8, after V lost 1 base and J lost 4 bases. The CDR3 reads CASSEEGQGSTGANVLTF. The CDR3 region has the DNA TGTGCCAGCAGTGAAGAGGGACAGGGAAGTACCGGGGCCAACGTCCTGACTTTC.

This clone was counted a few times. CDR3 DNA sequence: TGTGCCAGCAGTCCACAGGGTGTGAACACTGAAGCTTTCTTT. It codes for CASSPQGVNTEAFF. The chain links TRBV6-5 to TRBJ1-1, with D possibly matching TRBD1 (6 bases). The CDR3 is 14 amino acids. The V end lost 5 bases, the J end lost 0 bases, and 10 bases lay between the germline ends. The germline gives CDR1 MNHEY, CDR2 SVGAGI.